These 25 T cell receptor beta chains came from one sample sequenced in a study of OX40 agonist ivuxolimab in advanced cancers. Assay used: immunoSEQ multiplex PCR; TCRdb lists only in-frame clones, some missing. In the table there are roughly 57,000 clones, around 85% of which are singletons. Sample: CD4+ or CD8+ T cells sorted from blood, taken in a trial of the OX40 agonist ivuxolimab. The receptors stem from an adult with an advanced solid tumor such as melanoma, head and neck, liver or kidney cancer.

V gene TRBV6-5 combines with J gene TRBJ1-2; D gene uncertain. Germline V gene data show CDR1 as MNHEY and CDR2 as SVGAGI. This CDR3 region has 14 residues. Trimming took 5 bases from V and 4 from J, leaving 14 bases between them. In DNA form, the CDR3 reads TGTGCCAGCAGTGAAGAGACCGGTCTCTATGGCTACACCTTC. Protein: CASSEETGLYGYTF.

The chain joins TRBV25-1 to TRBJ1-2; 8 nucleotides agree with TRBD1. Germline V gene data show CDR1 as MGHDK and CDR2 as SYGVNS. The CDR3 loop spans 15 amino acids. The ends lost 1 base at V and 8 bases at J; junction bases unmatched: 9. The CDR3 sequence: CASSEWDRSLGGYTF. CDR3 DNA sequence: TGTGCCAGCAGTGAATGGGACAGGTCCCTAGGGGGCTACACCTTC.

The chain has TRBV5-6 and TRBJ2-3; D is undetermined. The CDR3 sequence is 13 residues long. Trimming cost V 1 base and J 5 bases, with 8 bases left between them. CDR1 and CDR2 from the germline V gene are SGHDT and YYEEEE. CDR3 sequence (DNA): TGTGCCAGCAGCTTGTCGAGGCTAGATACGCAGTATTTT. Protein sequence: CASSLSRLDTQYF.

CDR3: CSVTSYSNTEAFF. The CDR3 DNA reads TGCAGCGTCACCAGTTATTCGAACACTGAAGCTTTCTTT. This sequence joins TRBV29-1 and TRBJ1-1; unclear D gene. Trimming stripped 6 bases from V and 1 base from J, with 12 bases between. The germline V gene has CDR1 SQVTM and CDR2 ANQGSEA. CDR3 length equals 13 residues.

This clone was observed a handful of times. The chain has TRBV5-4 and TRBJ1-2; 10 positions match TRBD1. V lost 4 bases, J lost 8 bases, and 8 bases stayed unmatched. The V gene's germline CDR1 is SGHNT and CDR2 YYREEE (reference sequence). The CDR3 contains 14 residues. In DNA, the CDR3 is TGTGCCAGCAGCGACGACAGGGGGCTCGGCGGCTACACCTTC. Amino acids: CASSDDRGLGGYTF.

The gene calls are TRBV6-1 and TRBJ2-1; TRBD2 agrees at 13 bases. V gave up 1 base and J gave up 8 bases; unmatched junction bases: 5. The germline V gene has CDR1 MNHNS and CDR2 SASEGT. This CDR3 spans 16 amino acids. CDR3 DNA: TGTGCCAGCAGTGAAGGGACTAGCGGGAGAAACCATGAGCAGTTCTTC. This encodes CASSEGTSGRNHEQFF.

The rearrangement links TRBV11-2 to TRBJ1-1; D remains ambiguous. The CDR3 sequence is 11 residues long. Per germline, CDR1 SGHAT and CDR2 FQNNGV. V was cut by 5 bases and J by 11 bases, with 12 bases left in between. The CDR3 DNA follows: TGTGCCAGCAGCCCCCGCCGGGAGGCTTTCTTT. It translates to CASSPRREAFF.

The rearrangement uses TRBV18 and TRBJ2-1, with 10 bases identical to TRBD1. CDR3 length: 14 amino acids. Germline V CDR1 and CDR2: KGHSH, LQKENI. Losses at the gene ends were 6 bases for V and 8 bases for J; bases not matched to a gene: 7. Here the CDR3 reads CASSDRGRGDEQFF. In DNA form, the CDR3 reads TGTGCCAGCTCCGACAGGGGGCGAGGGGATGAGCAGTTCTTC. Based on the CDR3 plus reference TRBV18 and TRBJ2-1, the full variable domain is NAGVMQNPRHLVRRRGQEARLRCSPMKGHSHVYWYRQLPEEGLKFMVYLQKENIIDESGMPKERFSAEFPKEGPSILRIQQVVRGDSAAYFCASSDRGRGDEQFFGPGTRLTVL.

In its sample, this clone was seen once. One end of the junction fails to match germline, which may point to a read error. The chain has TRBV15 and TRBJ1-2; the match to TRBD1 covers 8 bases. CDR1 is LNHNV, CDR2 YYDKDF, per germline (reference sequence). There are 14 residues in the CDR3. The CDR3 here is CATSGDRGFDGYTF. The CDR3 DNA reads TGTGCCACCAGCGGAGACAGGGGATTTGATGGCTACACCTTC.

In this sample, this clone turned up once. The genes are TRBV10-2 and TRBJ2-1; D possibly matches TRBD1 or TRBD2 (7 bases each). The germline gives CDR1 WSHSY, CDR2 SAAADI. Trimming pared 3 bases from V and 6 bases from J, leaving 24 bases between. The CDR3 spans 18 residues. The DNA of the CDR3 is TGCGCCAGCAGTGACCGGGCAGGGGGGGCAATTTCCCTCAATGAGCAGTTCTTC. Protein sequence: CASSDRAGGAISLNEQFF.

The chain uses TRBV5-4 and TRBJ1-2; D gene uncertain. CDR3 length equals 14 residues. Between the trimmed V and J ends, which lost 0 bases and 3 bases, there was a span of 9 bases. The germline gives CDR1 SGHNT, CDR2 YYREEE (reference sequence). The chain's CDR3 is CASSLGGKDYGYTF. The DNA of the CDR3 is TGTGCCAGCAGCTTGGGAGGGAAGGACTATGGCTACACCTTC.

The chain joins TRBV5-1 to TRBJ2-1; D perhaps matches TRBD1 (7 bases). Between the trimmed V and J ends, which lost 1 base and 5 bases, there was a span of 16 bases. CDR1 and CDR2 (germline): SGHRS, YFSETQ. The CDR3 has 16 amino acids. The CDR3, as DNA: TGCGCCAGCAGCTTGACCGCGGGAAGGGGGCACAATGAGCAGTTCTTC. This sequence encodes CASSLTAGRGHNEQFF.

For the CDR3, the DNA is TGTGCCAGCAGTGCGACAGGGAACACTGAAGCTTTCTTT. Protein: CASSATGNTEAFF. The chain uses TRBV2 and TRBJ1-1; possibly TRBD1 for D (6 bases). The V gene lost 4 bases and the J gene lost 1 base, with 7 bases spanning the gap. This CDR3 region has 13 residues. The germline gives CDR1 SNHLY, CDR2 FYNNEI.

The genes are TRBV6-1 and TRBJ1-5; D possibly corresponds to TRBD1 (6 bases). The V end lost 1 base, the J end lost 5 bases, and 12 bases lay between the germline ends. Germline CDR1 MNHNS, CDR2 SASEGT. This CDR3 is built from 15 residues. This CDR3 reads CASSEGGRSDQPQHF. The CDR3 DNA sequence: TGTGCCAGCAGTGAAGGGGGGCGGTCCGATCAGCCCCAGCATTTT.

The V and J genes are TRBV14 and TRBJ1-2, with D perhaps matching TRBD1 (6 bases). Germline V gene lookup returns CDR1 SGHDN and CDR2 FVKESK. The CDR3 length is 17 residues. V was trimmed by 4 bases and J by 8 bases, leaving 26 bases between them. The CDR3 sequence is CASSPERNRLMRGGYTF. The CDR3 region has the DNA TGTGCCAGCAGCCCGGAAAGAAACAGGCTCATGAGGGGGGGCTACACCTTC.

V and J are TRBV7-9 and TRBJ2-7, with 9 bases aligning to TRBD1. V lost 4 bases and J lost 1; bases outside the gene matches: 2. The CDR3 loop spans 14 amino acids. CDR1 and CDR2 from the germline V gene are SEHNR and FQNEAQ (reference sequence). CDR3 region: CASSSDRGSYEQYF. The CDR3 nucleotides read TGTGCCAGCAGCTCAGACAGGGGGTCCTACGAGCAGTACTTC.

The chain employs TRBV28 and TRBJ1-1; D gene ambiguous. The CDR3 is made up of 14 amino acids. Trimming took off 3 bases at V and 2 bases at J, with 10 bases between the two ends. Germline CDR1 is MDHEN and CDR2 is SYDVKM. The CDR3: CASSFGGINTEAFF. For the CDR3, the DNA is TGTGCCAGCAGTTTTGGAGGGATTAACACTGAAGCTTTCTTT.

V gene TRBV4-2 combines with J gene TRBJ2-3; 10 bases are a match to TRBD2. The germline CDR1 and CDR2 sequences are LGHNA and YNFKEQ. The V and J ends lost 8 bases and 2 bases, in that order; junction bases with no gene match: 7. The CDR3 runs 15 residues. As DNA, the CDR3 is TGTGCCAGCGGGGGGACTAGCGAGTACACAGATACGCAGTATTTT. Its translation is CASGGTSEYTDTQYF.

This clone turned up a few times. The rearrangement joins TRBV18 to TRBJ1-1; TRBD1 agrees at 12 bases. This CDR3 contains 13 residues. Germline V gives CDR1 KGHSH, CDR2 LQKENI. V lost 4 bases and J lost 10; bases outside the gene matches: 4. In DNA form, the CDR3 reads TGTGCCAGCTCACTGGGACAGGGGGCTCTAGCTTTCTTT. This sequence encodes CASSLGQGALAFF.

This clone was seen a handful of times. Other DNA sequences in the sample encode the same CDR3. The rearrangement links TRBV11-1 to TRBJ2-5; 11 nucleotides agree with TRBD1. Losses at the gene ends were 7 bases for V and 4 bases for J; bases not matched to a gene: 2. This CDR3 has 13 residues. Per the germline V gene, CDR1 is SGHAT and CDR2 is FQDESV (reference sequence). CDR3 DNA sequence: TGTGCCAGCAACGGACAGGGGGCAGAGACCCAGTACTTC. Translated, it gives CASNGQGAETQYF.

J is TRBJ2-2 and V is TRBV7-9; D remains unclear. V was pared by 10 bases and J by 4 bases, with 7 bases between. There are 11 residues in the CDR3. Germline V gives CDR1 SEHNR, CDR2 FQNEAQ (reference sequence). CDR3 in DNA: TGTGCCATCCTACCCACCGGGGAGCTGTTTTTT. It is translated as CAILPTGELFF.

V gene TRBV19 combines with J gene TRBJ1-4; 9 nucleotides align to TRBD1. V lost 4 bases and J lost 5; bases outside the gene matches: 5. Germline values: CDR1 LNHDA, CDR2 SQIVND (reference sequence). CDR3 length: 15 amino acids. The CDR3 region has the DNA TGTGCCAGTAGTACTCCGGGGACAGGGAATGAAAAACTGTTTTTT. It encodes CASSTPGTGNEKLFF.

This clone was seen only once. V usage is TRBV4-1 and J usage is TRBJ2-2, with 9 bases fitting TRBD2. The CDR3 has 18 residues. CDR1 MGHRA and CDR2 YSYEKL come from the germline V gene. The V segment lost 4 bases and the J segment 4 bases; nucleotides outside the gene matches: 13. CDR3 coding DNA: TGCGCCAGCAGCCCCCGAGCTGGCGGGAGGGGAGGCACCGGGGAGCTGTTTTTT. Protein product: CASSPRAGGRGGTGELFF.

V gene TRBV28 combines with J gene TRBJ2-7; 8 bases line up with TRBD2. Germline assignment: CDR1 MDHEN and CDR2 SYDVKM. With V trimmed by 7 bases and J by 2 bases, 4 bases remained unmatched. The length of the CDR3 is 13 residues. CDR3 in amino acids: CASTAGGTYEQYF. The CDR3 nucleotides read TGTGCCAGCACCGCGGGGGGCACCTACGAGCAGTACTTC. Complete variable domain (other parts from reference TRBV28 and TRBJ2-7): DVKVTQSSRYLVKRTGEKVFLECVQDMDHENMFWYRQDPGLGLRLIYFSYDVKMKEKGDIPEGYSVSREKKERFSLILESASTNQTSMYLCASTAGGTYEQYFGPGTRLTVT.

CDR3 sequence: CAISVEPYNEQFF. Here the CDR3 DNA reads TGTGCCATCAGTGTTGAACCTTACAATGAGCAGTTCTTC. The rearrangement joins TRBV10-3 to TRBJ2-1; D is unclear. Germline CDR1 and CDR2: ENHRY and SYGVKD. The CDR3 contains 13 residues. V was pared by 4 bases and J by 4 bases, with 8 bases between.